These 7 T cell receptor beta chains share one sample of origin, sequenced in a study of response to subunit inactivated influenza vaccine. Using its own MiXCR run on the RT-PCR reads, TCRdb lists one record per CDR3 protein. The table shows about 540,000 distinct CDR3 sequences, with 20% to 25% occurring only once. This sample was shared with a second study, whose subject was T cells expressing NK-cell markers. As reported in that work: Template switching by 5'RACE with UMIs generated the TCR beta cDNA.

Sequenced here: CD4+ T cells sorted from PBMCs, sampled 11 to 12 days after vaccination. Source of these receptors: a man aged 50 to 60 who received an inactivated influenza vaccine.

The chain combines TRBV28 with TRBJ2-1; D call uncertain. Germline CDR1 is MDHEN and CDR2 is SYDVKM. V was trimmed by 5 bases and J by 4 bases, leaving 15 bases between them. This CDR3 comprises 15 residues. The CDR3 DNA follows: TGTGCCAGCAGTACGGTACGTGGTTTGTACAATGAGCAGTTCTTC. Its protein is CASSTVRGLYNEQFF.

This clonotype has just a few counts. V usage is TRBV5-1 and J usage is TRBJ2-7; D is unclear. Per germline, CDR1 SGHRS and CDR2 YFSETQ. This CDR3 is 14 amino acids long. The V end was cut by 0 bases, the J end by 3 bases, with 10 bases between. The CDR3 nucleotides read TGCGCCAGCAGCTTGGCCGCTCGGAGCTACGAGCAGTACTTC. Protein product: CASSLAARSYEQYF.

This clonotype was seen more than once but under ten times. The genes are TRBV10-3 and TRBJ2-5; 13 bases are shared with TRBD2. The CDR3 spans 15 residues. V shed 6 bases, J shed 2 bases, and the junction held 3 bases outside the gene matches. In germline, CDR1 is ENHRY, CDR2 SYGVKD. Written as DNA, the CDR3 is TGTGCCATCAGCCCGGGACTAGCGGGACAAGAGACCCAGTACTTC. It encodes CAISPGLAGQETQYF.

The chain has TRBV20-1 and TRBJ2-2; perhaps TRBD2 as D (6 bases). The germline V gene has CDR1 DFQATT and CDR2 SNEGSKA (reference sequence). There are 14 residues in the CDR3. V lost 3 bases, J lost 2 bases, and 10 bases lay in between. CDR3: CSASGTGNTGELFF. CDR3 bases: TGCAGTGCTAGCGGGACTGGAAACACCGGGGAGCTGTTTTTT.

This clonotype occurred a few times. The chain carries TRBV29-1 and TRBJ1-5; D is perhaps TRBD1 (6 bases). CDR3 length: 13 residues. V lost 1 base and J lost 7, with 11 bases in between. Germline CDR1 SQVTM, CDR2 ANQGSEA. CDR3 nucleotides: TGCAGCGTTGAAGTAGGGGGTGGACAGCCCCAGCATTTT. Its protein product is CSVEVGGGQPQHF.

This clonotype was observed a few times. The V and J genes are TRBV5-1 and TRBJ1-2; TRBD1 aligns across 8 bases. Germline V CDR1 and CDR2: SGHRS, YFSETQ. V lost 3 bases and J lost 7; bases outside the gene matches: 5. This CDR3 region has 13 residues. The CDR3 is CASSSDREGGYTF. DNA for the CDR3: TGCGCCAGCAGCTCGGACAGGGAAGGTGGCTACACCTTC.

The chain recombines TRBV7-9 with TRBJ1-4, with 8 positions matching TRBD1. Unmatched junction bases numbered 9, after V lost 7 bases and J lost 5 bases. CDR1 and CDR2 (germline): SEHNR, FQNEAQ (reference sequence). The CDR3 contains 15 residues. CDR3 amino acids: CASNYGQGTNEKLFF. CDR3 coding DNA: TGTGCCAGCAACTATGGACAGGGCACAAATGAAAAACTGTTTTTT.